This T cell receptor (beta chain) was recovered during a study of cytomegalovirus exposure and HLA in healthy donors. Overall study findings and caveats: A later analysis appeared to link common viral pathogens to several of the most significant clusters. An Asian-associated ancestry cluster reportedly showed fewer N-insertions than the roughly 670-donor mean in a later analysis.

The CDR3 is made up of 16 amino acids. Germline V CDR1 and CDR2: MNHNY, SVGAGI (reference sequence). Losses at the gene ends were 0 bases for V and 1 base for J; bases not matched to a gene: 1. In its sample, this clone was seen a few times. Its antigen is undetermined. PCR involved 60 Vbeta and 13 Jbeta primers. Clones were sequenced by immunoSEQ multiplex PCR, and TCRdb holds only the in-frame ones, with some missing. This sample has approximately 140,000 clones; around three quarters occur once, and the top ten carry about 2.7%. The gene calls are TRBV6-6 and TRBJ1-3; TRBD1 aligns across 9 bases. The TCR was taken from a woman in her sixties in good health and CMV-seropositive. Sequencing used PBMCs. DNA for the CDR3: TGTGCCAGCAGTTACTCGGGACAGGGTTCTGGAAACACCATATATTTT. This codes for CASSYSGQGSGNTIYF.